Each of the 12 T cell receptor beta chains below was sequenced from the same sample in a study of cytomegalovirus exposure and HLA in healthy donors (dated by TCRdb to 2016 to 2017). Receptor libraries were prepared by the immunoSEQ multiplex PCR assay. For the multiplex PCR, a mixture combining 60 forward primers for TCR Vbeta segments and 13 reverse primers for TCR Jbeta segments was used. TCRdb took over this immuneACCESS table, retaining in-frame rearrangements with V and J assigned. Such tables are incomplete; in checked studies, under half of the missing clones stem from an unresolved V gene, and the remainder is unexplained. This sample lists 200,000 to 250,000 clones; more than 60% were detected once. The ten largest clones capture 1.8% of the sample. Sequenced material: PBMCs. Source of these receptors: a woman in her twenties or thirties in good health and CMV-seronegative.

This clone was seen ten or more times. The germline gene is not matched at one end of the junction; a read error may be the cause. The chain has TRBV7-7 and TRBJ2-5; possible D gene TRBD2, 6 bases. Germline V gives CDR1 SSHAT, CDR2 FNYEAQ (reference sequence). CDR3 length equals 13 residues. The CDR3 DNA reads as TGTGCTAGCAGCTTCGGAGGGCGGGAGACCCAGTACTTC. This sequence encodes CASSFGGRETQYF.

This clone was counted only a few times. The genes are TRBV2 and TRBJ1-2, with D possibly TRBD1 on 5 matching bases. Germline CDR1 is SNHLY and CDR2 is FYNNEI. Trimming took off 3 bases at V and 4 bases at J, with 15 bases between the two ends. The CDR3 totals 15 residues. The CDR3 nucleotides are TGTGCCAGCAGTGACGTTTCGGGACTGTCCTATGGCTACACCTTC. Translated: CASSDVSGLSYGYTF. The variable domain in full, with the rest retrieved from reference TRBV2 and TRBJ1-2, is EPEVTQTPSHQVTQMGQEVILRCVPISNHLYFYWYRQILGQKVEFLVSFYNNEISEKSEIFDDQFSVERPDGSNFTLKIRSTKLEDSAMYFCASSDVSGLSYGYTFGSGTRLTVV.

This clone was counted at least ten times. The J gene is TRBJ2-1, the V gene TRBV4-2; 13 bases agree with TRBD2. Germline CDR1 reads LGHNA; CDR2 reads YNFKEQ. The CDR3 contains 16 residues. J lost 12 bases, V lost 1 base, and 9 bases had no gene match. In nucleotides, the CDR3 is TGTGCCAGCAGCCAAGCCCGGACTAGCGGGAGAGAGGGGCAGTTCTTC. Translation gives CASSQARTSGREGQFF.

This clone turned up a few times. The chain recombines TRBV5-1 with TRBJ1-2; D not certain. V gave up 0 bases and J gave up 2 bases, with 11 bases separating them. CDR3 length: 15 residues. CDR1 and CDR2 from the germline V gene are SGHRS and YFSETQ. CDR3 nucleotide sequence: TGCGCCAGCAGCTTGGGAACCACGGGGAACTATGGCTACACCTTC. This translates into CASSLGTTGNYGYTF.

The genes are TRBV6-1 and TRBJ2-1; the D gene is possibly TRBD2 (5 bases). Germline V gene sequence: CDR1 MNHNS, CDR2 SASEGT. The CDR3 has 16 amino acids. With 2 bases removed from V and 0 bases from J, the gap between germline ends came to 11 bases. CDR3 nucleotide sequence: TGTGCCAGCAGTGAATATAGAGGGAGCTCCTACAATGAGCAGTTCTTC. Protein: CASSEYRGSSYNEQFF.

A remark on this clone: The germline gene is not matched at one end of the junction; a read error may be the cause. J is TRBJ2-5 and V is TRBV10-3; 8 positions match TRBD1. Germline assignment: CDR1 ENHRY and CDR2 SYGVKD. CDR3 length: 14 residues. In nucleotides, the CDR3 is TGTGCCATCAGTGAAGGACAGGGTCAAGAGGCCCAGTACTTC. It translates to CAISEGQGQEAQYF.

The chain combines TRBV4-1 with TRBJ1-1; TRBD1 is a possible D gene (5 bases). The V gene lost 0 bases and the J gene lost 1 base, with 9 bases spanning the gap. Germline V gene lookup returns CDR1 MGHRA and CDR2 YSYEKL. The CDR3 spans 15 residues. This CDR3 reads CASSQEIGENTEAFF. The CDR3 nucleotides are TGCGCCAGCAGCCAAGAGATAGGGGAGAACACTGAAGCTTTCTTT.

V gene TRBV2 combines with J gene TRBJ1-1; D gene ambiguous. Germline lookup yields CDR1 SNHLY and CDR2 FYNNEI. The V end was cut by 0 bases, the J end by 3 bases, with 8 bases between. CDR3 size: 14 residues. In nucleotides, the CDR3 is TGTGCCAGCAGTGAAGCGGAGACGGACACTGAAGCTTTCTTT. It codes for CASSEAETDTEAFF.

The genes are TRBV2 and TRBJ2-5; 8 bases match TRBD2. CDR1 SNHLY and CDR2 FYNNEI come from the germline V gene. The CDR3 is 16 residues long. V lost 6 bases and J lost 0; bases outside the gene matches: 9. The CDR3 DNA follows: TGTGCCAGCAGCCCGGGAGGGGGGCTGTACCAAGAGACCCAGTACTTC. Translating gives CASSPGGGLYQETQYF.

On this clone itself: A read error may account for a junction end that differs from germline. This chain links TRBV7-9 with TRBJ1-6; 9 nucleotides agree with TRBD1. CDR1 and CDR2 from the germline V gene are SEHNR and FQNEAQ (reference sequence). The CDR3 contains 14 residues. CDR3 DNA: TGTTCCAGCAGCTCAGACAGGGGGGGCTCACCCCTCCACTTT. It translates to CSSSSDRGGSPLHF.

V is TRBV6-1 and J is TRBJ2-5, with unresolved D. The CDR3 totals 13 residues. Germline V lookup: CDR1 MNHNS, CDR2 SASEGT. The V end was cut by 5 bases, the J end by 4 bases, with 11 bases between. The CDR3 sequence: CASSYGARETQYF. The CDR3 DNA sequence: TGTGCCAGCAGTTATGGTGCGCGAGAGACCCAGTACTTC.

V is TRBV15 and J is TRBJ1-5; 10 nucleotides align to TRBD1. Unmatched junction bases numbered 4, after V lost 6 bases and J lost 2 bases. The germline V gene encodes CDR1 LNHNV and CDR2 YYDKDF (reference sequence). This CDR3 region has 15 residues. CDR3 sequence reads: CATSAGTGGNQPQHF. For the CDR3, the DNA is TGTGCCACCAGTGCTGGGACAGGGGGCAATCAGCCCCAGCATTTT.